The 6 T cell receptor beta chains below come from one sample, sequenced in a study of Graves' ophthalmopathy and Graves' hyperthyroidism listed by TCRdb under 2018. The instrument given in TCRdb is Illumina HiSeq 2000. TCR beta CDR3 regions were amplified from RNA transcripts for repertoire sequencing. HTBI primers and the Qiagen OneStep RT-PCR kit were used in a first-round RT-PCR, which was followed by a second-round multiplex PCR, size selection and purification. TCRdb trimmed the raw reads at Q25, called clones with MiXCR and kept productive beta chains. Every entry covers one CDR3 protein and lists the most common genes and DNA from its rows. Present in this sample are about 640,000 distinct CDR3 sequences, about two fifths of which were seen just once. Roughly 3% of the sample is taken by the ten largest. Sequences were obtained from peripheral blood. Receptors were obtained from an adult man with Graves' ophthalmopathy.

The chain is built from TRBV5-8 and TRBJ1-1; possible D gene TRBD1, 6 bases. With 4 bases removed from V and 2 bases from J, the gap between germline ends came to 15 bases. The CDR3 loop spans 15 amino acids. Germline values: CDR1 SGHTS, CDR2 YDEGEE. The CDR3 loop reads CASSPHPTGNTEAFF. The CDR3 region has the DNA TGTGCCAGCAGCCCGCACCCGACAGGAAACACTGAAGCTTTCTTT.

This sequence joins TRBV7-2 and TRBJ1-6; 8 bases map to TRBD1. CDR1 is SGHTA and CDR2 is FQGNSA in the germline V gene. J was trimmed by 6 bases and V by 5 bases; bases with no gene match: 6. The CDR3 covers 15 residues. The CDR3 sequence is CASSVQGQANSPLHF. The CDR3 bases are TGTGCCAGCAGCGTCCAGGGACAGGCTAATTCACCCCTCCACTTT.

Many counts were recorded for this clonotype. The chain couples TRBV24-1 to TRBJ2-7; 8 bases are a match to TRBD1. The CDR3 has 15 residues. Losses at the gene ends were 3 bases for V and 2 bases for J; bases not matched to a gene: 5. The germline V gene encodes CDR1 KGHDR and CDR2 SFDVKD. CDR3 sequence reads: CATSDATGDPYEQYF. CDR3 DNA sequence: TGTGCCACCAGTGATGCGACAGGGGATCCCTACGAGCAGTACTTC.

This clonotype has ten or more counts. The V and J genes are TRBV29-1 and TRBJ2-2; the D gene is possibly TRBD2 (6 bases). This CDR3 has 14 amino acids. In germline, CDR1 is SQVTM, CDR2 ANQGSEA. The chain's CDR3 is CSGGIGANTGELFF. Written as DNA, the CDR3 is TGCAGTGGAGGGATTGGAGCTAACACCGGGGAGCTGTTTTTT.

The chain carries TRBV12-3 or TRBV12-4 and TRBJ2-2; D call uncertain. The CDR3 covers 14 residues. Trimming stripped 7 bases from V and 8 bases from J, with 17 bases between. CDR3 nucleotide sequence: TGTGCCAGCAACCTGGGTGGAATCACTGGGGAGCTGTTTTTT. Translated: CASNLGGITGELFF.

This clonotype appeared many times. The chain carries TRBV7-8 and TRBJ1-2; D call uncertain. V lost 0 bases, J lost 6 bases, and 11 bases lay in between. This CDR3 region has 14 residues. CDR1 SGHVS and CDR2 FQNEAQ come from the germline V gene. This chain's CDR3 is CASSLALQKNGYTF. DNA of the CDR3: TGTGCCAGCAGCTTAGCGCTCCAGAAAAATGGCTACACCTTC.